This T cell receptor beta chain was captured in a study of cytomegalovirus exposure and HLA in healthy donors. Whole-study results and caveats: With DRB1 most and HLA-C fewest, TCR association rates differed between HLA loci in a later analysis.

The CDR3 spans 15 residues. Germline-derived CDR1 and CDR2 are SGHTA and FQGNSA. Losses at the gene ends were 4 bases for V and 1 base for J; bases not matched to a gene: 6. The PCR used 60 Vbeta and 13 Jbeta primers. Clones were read by immunoSEQ multiplex PCR, and TCRdb kept only the in-frame ones, dropping some. The table includes roughly 200,000 clones, 80% detected once. This clone was seen more than once but under ten times. What it recognizes is unknown. The sequence derives from a boy aged 5-17 years in good health and CMV-seronegative. Source material: PBMCs. The chain uses TRBV7-2 and TRBJ1-2; TRBD1 matches 7 bases. The CDR3 is CASSSNRGDNYGYTF. The CDR3 DNA reads TGTGCCAGCAGCTCAAACAGGGGAGATAACTATGGCTACACCTTC.